This T cell receptor (beta chain) derives from a study of cytomegalovirus exposure and HLA in healthy donors. Whole-study findings and limits: Altogether, more than 150 TCR beta chains were recorded as cytomegalovirus-associated. Subsequent analysis of the 120 or so validation repertoires found a tendency for first-cohort TCR clusters to co-occur.

The CDR3 has 15 residues. Trimming left V 0 bases short and J 3 bases short, with 9 bases between. The germline gives CDR1 LGHNA, CDR2 YNFKEQ. As to this clone: What it recognizes is unknown.

The donors were members of the validation cohort comprising about 130 subjects, separate from the roughly 640-subject first cohort. Only in-frame clones appear in the TCRdb table, and some are missing; sequencing was by immunoSEQ multiplex PCR. There are 150,000 to 200,000 clones in the sample; 65% to 85% occur only once, and 2.5% to 3.5% lies in the top ten. The TCR originated in a woman between 18 and 30 years old in good health and CMV-seropositive. Material: PBMCs. J is TRBJ1-5 and V is TRBV4-2; no clear D. The CDR3 DNA reads as TGTGCCAGCAGCCAAGAAGGAGATTCCAATCAGCCCCAGCATTTT. It codes for CASSQEGDSNQPQHF.